This TCR beta chain came from a study of metastatic and nonmetastatic thyroid tumors. On the study more broadly: Repertoire data that came from the blood and tumor or nodule tissue of malignant and benign thyroid patients were compared. Study findings and constraints: The reported finding was significantly higher TCR beta diversity in malignant thyroid tumors relative to benign nodules, in blood and tumor.

Per the original data handling: Building a distant-metastasis classifier for papillary thyroid cancer drew on CDR3 differences across clinicopathological groups. TCRdb re-called clones via MiXCR from the PCR reads. These V and J calls originate from TCRdb's pipeline instead of the authors' own analysis. Of about 45,000 clones listed, roughly 4% are singletons. No treatment of any kind had been given to any patient before thyroid surgery. This clone was recorded at least ten times. What it binds is not known. What was sequenced was blood. This TCR was recovered from a female donor with papillary thyroid cancer or a benign thyroid nodule (not recorded which). Some clones in this sample may be carry-over from other donors' samples.

The CDR3 sequence: CASKRLAGVGDTGELFF. DNA for the CDR3: TGTGCCAGCAAAAGACTAGCGGGAGTCGGGGACACCGGGGAGCTGTTTTTT. V gene TRBV6-1 combines with J gene TRBJ2-2, with 12 bases lining up with TRBD2. The CDR3 consists of 17 residues. Germline assignment: CDR1 MNHNS and CDR2 SASEGT. Trimming cost V 7 bases and J 3 bases; bases outside gene matches: 9.